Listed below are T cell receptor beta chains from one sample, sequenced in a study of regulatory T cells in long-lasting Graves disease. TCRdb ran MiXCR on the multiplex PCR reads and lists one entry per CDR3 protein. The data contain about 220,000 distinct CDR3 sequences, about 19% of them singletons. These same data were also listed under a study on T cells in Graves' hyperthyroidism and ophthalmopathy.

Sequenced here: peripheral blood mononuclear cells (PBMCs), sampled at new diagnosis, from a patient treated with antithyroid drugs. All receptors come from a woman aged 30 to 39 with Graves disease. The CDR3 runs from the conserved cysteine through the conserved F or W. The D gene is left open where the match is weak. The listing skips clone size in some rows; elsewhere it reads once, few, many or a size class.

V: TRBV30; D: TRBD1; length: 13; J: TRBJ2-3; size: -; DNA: TGTGCCTGGGGACAGGGCAGCACAGATACGCAGTATTTT; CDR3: CAWGQGSTDTQYF
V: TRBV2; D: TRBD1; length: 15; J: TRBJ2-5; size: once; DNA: TGTGCCAGCAGTGAAGGACAGGGGATGTCGGAGACCCAGTACTTC; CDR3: CASSEGQGMSETQYF
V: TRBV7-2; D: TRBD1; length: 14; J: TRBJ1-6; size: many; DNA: TGTGCCAGCAGCATAACAGGGGGCGACTCACCCCTCCACTTT; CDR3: CASSITGGDSPLHF
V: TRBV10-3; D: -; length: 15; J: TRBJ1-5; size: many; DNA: TGTGCCATCAGTGAGTCGAGGGGGAGCGATCAGCCCCAGCATTTT; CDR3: CAISESRGSDQPQHF
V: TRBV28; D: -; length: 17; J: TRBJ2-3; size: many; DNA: TGTGCCAGCACCTCCCCCATCCTTTCCCGCGGCACAGATACGCAGTATTTT; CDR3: CASTSPILSRGTDTQYF
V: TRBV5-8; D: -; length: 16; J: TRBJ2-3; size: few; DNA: TGTGCCAGCAGCTCAAGCGAGGGGGCGCGGGGAGATACGCAGTATTTT; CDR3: CASSSSEGARGDTQYF
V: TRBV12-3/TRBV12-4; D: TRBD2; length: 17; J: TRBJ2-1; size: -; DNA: TGTGCCAGCAGTCGACCGGTACTAGCGGGAGGCTACAATGAGCAGTTCTTC; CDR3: CASSRPVLAGGYNEQFF
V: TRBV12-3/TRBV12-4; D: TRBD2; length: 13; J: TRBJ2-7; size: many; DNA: TGTGCCAGCGGGTGGGGGGGGATAGACGAGCAGTACTTC; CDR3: CASGWGGIDEQYF
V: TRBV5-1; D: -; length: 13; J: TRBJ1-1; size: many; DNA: TGCGCCAGCAGCCCCACAAGCTACACTGAAGCTTTCTTT; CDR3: CASSPTSYTEAFF
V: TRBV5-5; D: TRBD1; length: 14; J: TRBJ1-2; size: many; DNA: TGTGCCAGCAGCATTGGACAGGGGGTCTATGGCTACACCTTC; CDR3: CASSIGQGVYGYTF
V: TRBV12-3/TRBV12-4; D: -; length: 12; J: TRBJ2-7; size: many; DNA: TGTGCCAGCAGTCCCCATCTCTACGAGCAGTACTTC; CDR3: CASSPHLYEQYF
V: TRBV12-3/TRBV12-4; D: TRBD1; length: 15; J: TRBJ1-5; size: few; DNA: TGTGCCAGCAGTTGGGGGGACAGCCCCAATCAGCCCCAGCATTTT; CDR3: CASSWGDSPNQPQHF
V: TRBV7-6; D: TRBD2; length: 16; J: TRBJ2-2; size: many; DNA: TGTGCCAGCAGCTTAATTAGCGGGAGAAGCACCGGGGAGCTGTTTTTT; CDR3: CASSLISGRSTGELFF
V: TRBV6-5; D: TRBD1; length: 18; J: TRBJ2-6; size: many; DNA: TGTGCCAGCAGTTACTCCGGGACAGGGGTCCCCGGGGCCAACGTCCTGACTTTC; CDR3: CASSYSGTGVPGANVLTF
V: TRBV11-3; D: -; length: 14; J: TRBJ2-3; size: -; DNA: TGTGCCAGCAGCTTAGATGTCTACGAAGATACGCAGTATTTT; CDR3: CASSLDVYEDTQYF
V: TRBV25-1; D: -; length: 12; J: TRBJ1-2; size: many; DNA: TGTGCTTTTCCTCAGATCCAATATGGCTACACCTTC; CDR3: CAFPQIQYGYTF
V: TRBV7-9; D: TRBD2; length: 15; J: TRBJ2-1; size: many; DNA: TGTGCCAGCATCAAAGCGGGGGGCGGCGACAATGAGCAGTTCTTC; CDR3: CASIKAGGGDNEQFF
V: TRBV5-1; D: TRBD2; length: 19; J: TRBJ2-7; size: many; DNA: TGCGCCAGCAGCTTGTGGCCGGGACTAGCGGGAGTGAGGTCCTACGAGCAGTACTTC; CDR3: CASSLWPGLAGVRSYEQYF